This T cell receptor beta chain originates from a study of blood T cell repertoires in COVID-19. Study information: Italy, Spain and the United States were the sources of the convalescent and acute COVID-19 samples. In each case, the material was cDNA or gDNA derived from T cells, B-cell-depleted T cells, or PBMCs.

Source study methods: From reference gene primer amplification, estimates of nucleated cell counts were derived. This table comes from immunoSEQ multiplex PCR, and its TCRdb copy is limited to in-frame clones, with some not included. V, J and clone size are those of that table, while D and trimming were read from the DNA. The sample has about 230,000 clones; 70% to 90% are singletons. The CDR3 sequence is 16 residues long. Germline CDR1 is SNHLY and CDR2 is FYNNEI. V gave up 3 bases and J gave up 4 bases; unmatched junction bases: 11. The sequence was obtained from a woman aged 65 to 85 with active or convalescent COVID-19. The rearrangement uses TRBV2 and TRBJ1-2, with TRBD1 matching 7 bases. The sequenced sample was peripheral blood. CDR3 DNA sequence: TGTGCCAGCAGTGATGCCGGGACAGATATGGGCTATGGCTACACCTTC. Translation gives CASSDAGTDMGYGYTF.